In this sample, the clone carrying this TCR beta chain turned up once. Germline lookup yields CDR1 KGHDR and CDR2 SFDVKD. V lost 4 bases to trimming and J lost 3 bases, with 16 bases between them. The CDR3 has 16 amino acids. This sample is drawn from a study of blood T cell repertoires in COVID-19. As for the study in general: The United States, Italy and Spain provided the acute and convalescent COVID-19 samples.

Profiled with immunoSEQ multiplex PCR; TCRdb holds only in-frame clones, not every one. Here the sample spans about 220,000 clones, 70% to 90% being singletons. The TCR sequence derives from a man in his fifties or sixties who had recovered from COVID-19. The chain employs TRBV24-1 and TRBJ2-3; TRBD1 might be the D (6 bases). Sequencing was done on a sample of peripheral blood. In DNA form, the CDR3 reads TGTGCCACCAGTGACCCTGGCACAGGGAGAACAGATACGCAGTATTTT. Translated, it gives CATSDPGTGRTDTQYF.